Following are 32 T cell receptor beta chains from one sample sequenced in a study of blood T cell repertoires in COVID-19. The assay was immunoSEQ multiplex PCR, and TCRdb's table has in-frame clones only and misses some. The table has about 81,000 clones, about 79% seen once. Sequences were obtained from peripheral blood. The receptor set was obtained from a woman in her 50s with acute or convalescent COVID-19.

CDR3 nucleotide sequence: TGTGCCAGCAGTTATATGGGACAGGGACATGGCTACACCTTC. It is translated as CASSYMGQGHGYTF. This rearrangement joins TRBV6-6 to TRBJ1-2; 9 nucleotides agree with TRBD1. After removal of 3 bases from V and 6 bases from J, the junction contained 5 bases not matched to a gene. Germline CDR1 and CDR2: MNHNY and SVGAGI (reference sequence). The CDR3 consists of 14 residues.

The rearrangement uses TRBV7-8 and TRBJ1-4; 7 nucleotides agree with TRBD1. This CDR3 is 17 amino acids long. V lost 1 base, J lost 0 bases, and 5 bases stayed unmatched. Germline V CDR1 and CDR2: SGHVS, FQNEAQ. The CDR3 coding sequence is TGTGCCAGCAGCTTAGTTGAGGGGACAGCAACTAATGAAAAACTGTTTTTT. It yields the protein CASSLVEGTATNEKLFF.

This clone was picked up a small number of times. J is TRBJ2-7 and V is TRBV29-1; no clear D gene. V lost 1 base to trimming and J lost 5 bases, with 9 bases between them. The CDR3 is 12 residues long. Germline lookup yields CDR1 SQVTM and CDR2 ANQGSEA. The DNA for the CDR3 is TGCAGCGTTGAAGCGGGTACGGACGAGCAGTACTTC. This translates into CSVEAGTDEQYF.

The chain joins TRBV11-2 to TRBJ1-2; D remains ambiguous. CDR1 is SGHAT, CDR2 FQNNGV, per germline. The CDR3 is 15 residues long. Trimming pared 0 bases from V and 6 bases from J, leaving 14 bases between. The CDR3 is CASSLEFGGSDGYTF. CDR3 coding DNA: TGTGCCAGCAGCTTAGAATTTGGCGGCAGCGATGGCTACACCTTC.

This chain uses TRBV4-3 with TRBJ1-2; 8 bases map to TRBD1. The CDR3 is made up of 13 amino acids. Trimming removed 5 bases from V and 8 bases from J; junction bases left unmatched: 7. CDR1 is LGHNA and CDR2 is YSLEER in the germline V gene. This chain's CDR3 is CASSGRQGYGYTF. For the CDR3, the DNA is TGCGCCAGCAGCGGGAGACAGGGGTACGGCTACACCTTC.

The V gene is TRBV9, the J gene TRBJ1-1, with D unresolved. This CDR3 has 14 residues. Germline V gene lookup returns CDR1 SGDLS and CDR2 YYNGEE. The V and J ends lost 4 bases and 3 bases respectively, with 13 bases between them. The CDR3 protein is CASSPSGPHTEAFF. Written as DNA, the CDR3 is TGTGCCAGCAGCCCCTCAGGTCCTCACACTGAAGCTTTCTTT.

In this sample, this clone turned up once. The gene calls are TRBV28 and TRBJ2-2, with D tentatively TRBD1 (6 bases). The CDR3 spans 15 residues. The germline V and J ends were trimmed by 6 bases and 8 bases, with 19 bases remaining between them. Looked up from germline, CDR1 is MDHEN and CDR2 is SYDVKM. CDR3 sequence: CASSSLIGGRGELFF. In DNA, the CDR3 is TGTGCCAGCAGCTCACTGATAGGGGGAAGGGGGGAGCTGTTTTTT.

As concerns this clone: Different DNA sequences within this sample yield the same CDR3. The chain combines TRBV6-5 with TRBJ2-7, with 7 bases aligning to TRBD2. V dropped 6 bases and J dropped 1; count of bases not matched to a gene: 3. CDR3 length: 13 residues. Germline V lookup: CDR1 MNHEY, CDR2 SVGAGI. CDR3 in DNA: TGTGCCAGCAGCCCCGGGGGGTCCTACGAGCAGTACTTC. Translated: CASSPGGSYEQYF.

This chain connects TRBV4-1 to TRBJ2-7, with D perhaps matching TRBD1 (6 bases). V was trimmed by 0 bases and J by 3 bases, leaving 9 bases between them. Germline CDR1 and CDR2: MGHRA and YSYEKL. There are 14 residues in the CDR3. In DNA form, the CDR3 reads TGCGCCAGCAGCCAAGAGGACAGAGACTACGAGCAGTACTTC. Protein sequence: CASSQEDRDYEQYF.

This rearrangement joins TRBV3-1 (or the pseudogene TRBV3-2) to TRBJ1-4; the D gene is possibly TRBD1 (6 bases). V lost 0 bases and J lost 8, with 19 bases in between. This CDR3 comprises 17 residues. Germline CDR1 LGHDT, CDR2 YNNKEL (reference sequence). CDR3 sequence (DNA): TGTGCCAGCAGCCAAGATGGGCGCGGCAGGGGTGACGAAAAACTGTTTTTT. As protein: CASSQDGRGRGDEKLFF.

In DNA, the CDR3 is TGCGCCAGCAGCGGACAGCGGGGGGCCTACGAGCAGTACTTC. Amino acids: CASSGQRGAYEQYF. The chain couples TRBV5-1 to TRBJ2-7; 9 nucleotides agree with TRBD2. The germline gives CDR1 SGHRS, CDR2 YFSETQ. The CDR3 sequence is 14 residues long. The J segment lost 2 bases and the V segment lost 4 bases, leaving 4 bases of the junction unmatched.

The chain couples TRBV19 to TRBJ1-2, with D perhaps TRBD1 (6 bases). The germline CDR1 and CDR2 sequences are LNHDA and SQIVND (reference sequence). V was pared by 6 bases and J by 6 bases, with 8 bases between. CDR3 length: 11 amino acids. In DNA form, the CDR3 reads TGTGCCAGTAGGAACAGGGATGGCTACACCTTC. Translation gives CASRNRDGYTF.

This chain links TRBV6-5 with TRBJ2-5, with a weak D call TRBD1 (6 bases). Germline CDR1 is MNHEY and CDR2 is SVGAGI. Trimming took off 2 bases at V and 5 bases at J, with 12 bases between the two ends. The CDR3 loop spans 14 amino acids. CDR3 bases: TGTGCCAGCAGTTACCTACAGGGATCCGAGACCCAGTACTTC. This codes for CASSYLQGSETQYF.

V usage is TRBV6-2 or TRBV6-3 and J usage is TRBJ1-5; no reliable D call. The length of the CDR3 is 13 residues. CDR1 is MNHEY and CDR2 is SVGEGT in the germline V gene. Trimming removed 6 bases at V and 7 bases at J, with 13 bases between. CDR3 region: CASSASGSQPQHF. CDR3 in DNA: TGTGCCAGCAGCGCCTCCGGGTCACAGCCCCAGCATTTT.

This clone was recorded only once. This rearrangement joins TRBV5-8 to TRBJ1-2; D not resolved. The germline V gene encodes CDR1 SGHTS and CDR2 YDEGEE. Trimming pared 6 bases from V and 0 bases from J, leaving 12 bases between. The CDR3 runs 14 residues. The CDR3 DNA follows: TGTGCCAGCACCGGACGGACTGCTAACTATGGCTACACCTTC. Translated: CASTGRTANYGYTF.

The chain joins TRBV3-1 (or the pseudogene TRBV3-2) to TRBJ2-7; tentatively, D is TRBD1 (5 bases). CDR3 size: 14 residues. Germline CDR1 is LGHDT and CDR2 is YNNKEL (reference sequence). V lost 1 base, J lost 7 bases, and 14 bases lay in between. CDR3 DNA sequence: TGTGCCAGCAGCCAAGCCCCTGGGGCCCCTGAGCAGTACTTC. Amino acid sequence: CASSQAPGAPEQYF.

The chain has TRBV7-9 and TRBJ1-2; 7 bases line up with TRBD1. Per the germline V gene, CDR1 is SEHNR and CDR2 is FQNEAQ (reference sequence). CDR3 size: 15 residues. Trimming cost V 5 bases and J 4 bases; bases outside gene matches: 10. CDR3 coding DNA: TGTGCCAGCAGCGGAGGACAGGAAAAGTTCTATGGCTACACCTTC. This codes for CASSGGQEKFYGYTF.

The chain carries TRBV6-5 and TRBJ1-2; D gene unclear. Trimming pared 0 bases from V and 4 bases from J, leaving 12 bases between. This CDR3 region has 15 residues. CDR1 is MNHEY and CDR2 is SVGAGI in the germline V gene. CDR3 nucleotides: TGTGCCAGCAGTTACTCGAGCGCGATTGTCTATGGCTACACCTTC. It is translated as CASSYSSAIVYGYTF.

The CDR3 loop is CASMGLAGRGEQYF. The CDR3 DNA is TGTGCCAGTATGGGGCTAGCGGGGAGAGGCGAGCAGTACTTC. The chain uses TRBV28 and TRBJ2-7; the match to TRBD2 covers 9 bases. CDR3 size: 14 residues. Trimming removed 9 bases from V and 6 bases from J; junction bases left unmatched: 12. CDR1 and CDR2 (germline): MDHEN, SYDVKM.

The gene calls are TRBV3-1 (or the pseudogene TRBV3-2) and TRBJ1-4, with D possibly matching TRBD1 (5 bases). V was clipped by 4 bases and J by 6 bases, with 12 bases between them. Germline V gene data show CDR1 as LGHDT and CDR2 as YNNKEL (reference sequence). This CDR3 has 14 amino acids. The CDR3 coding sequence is TGTGCCAGCAGCCTCCGGACAACCGATGAAAAACTGTTTTTT. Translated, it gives CASSLRTTDEKLFF.

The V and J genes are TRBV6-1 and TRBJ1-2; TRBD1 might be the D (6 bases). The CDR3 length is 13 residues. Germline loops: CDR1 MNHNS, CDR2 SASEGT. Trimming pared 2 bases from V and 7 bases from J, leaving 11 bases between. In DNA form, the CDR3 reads TGTGCCAGCAGTGAAACGAGGGGGAGTGGCTACACCTTC. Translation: CASSETRGSGYTF.

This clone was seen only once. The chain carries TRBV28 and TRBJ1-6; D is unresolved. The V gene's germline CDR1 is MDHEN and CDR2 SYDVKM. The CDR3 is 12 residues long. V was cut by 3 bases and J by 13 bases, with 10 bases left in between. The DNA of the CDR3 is TGTGCCAGCAGTTTCCGGGGTTCCCCCCTCCACTTT. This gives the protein CASSFRGSPLHF.

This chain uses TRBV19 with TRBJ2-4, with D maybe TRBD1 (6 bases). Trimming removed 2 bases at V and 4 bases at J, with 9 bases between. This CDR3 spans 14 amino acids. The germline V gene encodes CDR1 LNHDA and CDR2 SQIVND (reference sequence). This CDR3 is CASSIRTEKNIQYF. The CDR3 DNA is TGTGCCAGTAGTATAAGGACAGAAAAAAACATTCAGTACTTC.

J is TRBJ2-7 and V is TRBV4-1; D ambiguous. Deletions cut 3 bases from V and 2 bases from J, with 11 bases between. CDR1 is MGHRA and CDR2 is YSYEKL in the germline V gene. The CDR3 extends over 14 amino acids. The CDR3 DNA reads TGCGCCAGCAGCCAGGAGAGCAGTGCCTACGAGCAGTACTTC. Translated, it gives CASSQESSAYEQYF.

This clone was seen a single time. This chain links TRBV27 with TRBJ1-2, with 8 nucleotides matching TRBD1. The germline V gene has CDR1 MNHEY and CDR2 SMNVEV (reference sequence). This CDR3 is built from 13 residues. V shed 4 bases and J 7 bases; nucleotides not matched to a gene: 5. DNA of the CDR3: TGTGCCAGCAGTTCCAGGGGGCACGTTGGCTACACCTTC. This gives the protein CASSSRGHVGYTF.

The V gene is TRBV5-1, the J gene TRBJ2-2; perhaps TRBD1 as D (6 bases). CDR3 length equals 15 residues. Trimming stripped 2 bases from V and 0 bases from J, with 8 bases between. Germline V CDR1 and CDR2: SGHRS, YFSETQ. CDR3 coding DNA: TGCGCCAGCAGCTTACGGACAGCGAACACCGGGGAGCTGTTTTTT. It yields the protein CASSLRTANTGELFF. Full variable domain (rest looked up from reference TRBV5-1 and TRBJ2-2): KAGVTQTPRYLIKTRGQQVTLSCSPISGHRSVSWYQQTPGQGLQFLFEYFSETQRNKGNFPGRFSGRQFSNSRSEMNVSTLELGDSALYLCASSLRTANTGELFFGEGSRLTVL.

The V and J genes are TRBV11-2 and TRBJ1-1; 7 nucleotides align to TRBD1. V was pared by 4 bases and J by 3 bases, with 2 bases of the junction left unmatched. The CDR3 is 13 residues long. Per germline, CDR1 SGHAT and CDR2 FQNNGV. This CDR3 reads CASSSTGDTEAFF. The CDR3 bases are TGTGCCAGCAGCTCCACAGGGGACACTGAAGCTTTCTTT.

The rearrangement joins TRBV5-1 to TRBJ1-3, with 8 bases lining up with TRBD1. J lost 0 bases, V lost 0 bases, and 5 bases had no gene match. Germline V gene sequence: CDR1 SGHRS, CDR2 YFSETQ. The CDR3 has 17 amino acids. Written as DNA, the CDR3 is TGCGCCAGCAGCTTGGCGGGACAGGCTATCTCTGGAAACACCATATATTTT. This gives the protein CASSLAGQAISGNTIYF.

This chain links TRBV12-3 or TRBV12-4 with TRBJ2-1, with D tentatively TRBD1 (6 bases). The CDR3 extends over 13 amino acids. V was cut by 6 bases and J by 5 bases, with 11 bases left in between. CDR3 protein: CASRRDTDNEQFF. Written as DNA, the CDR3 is TGTGCCAGCAGAAGGGACACGGACAATGAGCAGTTCTTC.

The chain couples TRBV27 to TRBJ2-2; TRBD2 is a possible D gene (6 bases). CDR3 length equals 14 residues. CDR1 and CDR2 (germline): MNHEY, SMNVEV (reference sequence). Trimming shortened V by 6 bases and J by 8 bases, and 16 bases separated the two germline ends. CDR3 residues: CASRHGTFGGELFF. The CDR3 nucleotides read TGTGCCAGCAGGCACGGGACTTTTGGGGGGGAGCTGTTTTTT.

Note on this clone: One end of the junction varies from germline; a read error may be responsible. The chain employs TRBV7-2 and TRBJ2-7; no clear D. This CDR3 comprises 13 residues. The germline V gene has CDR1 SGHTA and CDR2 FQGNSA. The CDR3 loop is CASSLFDSYERYF. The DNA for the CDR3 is TGTGCCAGCAGCTTATTTGACTCCTACGAGCGGTACTTC. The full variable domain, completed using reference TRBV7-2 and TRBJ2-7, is GAGVSQSPSNKVTEKGKDVELRCDPISGHTALYWYRQSLGQGLEFLIYFQGNSAPDKSGLPSDRFSAERTGGSVSTLTIQRTQQEDSAVYLCASSLFDSYERYFGPGTRLTVT.

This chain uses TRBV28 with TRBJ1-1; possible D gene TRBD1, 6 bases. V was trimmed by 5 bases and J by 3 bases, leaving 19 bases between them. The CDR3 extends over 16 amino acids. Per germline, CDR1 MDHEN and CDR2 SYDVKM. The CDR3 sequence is CASSLSSGQLYTEAFF. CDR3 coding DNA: TGTGCCAGCAGTCTTTCATCAGGACAGCTCTACACTGAAGCTTTCTTT. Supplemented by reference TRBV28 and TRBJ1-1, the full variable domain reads DVKVTQSSRYLVKRTGEKVFLECVQDMDHENMFWYRQDPGLGLRLIYFSYDVKMKEKGDIPEGYSVSREKKERFSLILESASTNQTSMYLCASSLSSGQLYTEAFFGQGTRLTVV.